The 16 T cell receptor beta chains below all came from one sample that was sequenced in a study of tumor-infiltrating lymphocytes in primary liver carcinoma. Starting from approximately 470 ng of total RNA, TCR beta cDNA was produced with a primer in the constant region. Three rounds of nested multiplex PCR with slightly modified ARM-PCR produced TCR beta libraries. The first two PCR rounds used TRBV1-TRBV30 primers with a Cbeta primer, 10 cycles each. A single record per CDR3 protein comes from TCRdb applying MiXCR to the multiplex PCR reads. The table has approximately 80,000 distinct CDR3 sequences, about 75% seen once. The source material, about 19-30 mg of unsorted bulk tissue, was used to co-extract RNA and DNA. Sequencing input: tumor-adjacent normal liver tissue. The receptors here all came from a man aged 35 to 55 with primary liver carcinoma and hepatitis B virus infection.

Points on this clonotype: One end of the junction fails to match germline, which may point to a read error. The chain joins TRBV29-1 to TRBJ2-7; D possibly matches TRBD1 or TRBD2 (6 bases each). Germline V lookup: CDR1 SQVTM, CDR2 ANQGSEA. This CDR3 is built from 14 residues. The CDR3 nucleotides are TGCATCGTTGCCCCTTGGGGGGCCAACTACGAGCAGTACTTC. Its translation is CIVAPWGANYEQYF.

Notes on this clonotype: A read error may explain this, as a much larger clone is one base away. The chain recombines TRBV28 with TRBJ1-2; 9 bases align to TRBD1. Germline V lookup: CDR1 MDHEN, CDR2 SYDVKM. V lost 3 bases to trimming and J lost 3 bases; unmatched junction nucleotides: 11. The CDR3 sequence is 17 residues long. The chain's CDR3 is CASSFAGTGIHYYGYTF. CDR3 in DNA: TGTGCCAGCAGTTTCGCCGGGACAGGGATTCACTACTATGGCTACACCTTC.

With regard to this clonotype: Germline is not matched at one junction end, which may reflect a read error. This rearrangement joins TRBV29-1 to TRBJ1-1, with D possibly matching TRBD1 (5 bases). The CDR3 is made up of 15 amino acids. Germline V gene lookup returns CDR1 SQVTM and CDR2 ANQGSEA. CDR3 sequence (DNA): TGCAGCGTTGGTCCAGGGTGGGGTATGGTCGCTGAAGTTTCCTTT. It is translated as CSVGPGWGMVAEVSF.

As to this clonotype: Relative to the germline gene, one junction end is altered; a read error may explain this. In DNA form, the CDR3 reads TGCAGCGTTGGGACTAGCAGGTCCTACAATGAGCGGTTCTTC. It codes for CSVGTSRSYNERFF. The chain joins TRBV29-1 to TRBJ2-1, with 8 bases that match TRBD2. Germline V gene sequence: CDR1 SQVTM, CDR2 ANQGSEA. The CDR3 totals 14 residues.

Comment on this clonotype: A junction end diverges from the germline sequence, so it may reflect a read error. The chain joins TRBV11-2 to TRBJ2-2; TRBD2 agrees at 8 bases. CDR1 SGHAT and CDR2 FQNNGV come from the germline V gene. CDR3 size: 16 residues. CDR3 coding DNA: TGTTCCAGGAACTTAGTTCCAGCGGGAGTGGGCGGGGAGCTGTTTTTT. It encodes CSRNLVPAGVGGELFF. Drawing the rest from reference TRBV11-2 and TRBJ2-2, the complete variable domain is EAGVAQSPRYKIIEKRQSVAFWCNPISGHATLYWYQQILGQGPKLLIQFQNNGVVDDSQLPKDRFSAERLKGVDSTLKIQPAKLEDSAVYLCSRNLVPAGVGGELFFGEGSRLTVL.

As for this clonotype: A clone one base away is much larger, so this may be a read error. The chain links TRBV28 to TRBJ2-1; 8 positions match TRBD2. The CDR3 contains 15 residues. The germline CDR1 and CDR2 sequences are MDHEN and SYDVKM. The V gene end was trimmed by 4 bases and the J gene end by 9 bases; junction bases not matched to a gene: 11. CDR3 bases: TGTGCCAGCAGTTACCTCGGGACTAGAGGGTCTGAGCAGTTCTTC. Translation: CASSYLGTRGSEQFF.

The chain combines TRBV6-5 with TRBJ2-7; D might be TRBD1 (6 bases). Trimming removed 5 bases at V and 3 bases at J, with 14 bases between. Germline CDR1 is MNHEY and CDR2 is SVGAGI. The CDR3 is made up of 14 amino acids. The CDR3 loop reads CASSLRGRGYEQYF. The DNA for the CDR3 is TGTGCCAGCAGTCTCAGGGGAAGAGGCTACGAGCAGTACTTC.

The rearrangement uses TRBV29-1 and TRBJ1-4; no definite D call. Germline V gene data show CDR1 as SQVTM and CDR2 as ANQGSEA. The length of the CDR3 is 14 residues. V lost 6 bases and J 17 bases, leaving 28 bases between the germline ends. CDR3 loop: CSVTGGSYKEKPFF. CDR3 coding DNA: TGCAGCGTCACGGGAGGGAGTTACAAAGAAAAACCATTTTTT. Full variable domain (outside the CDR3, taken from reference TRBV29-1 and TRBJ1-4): SAVISQKPSRDICQRGTSLTIQCQVDSQVTMMFWYRQQPGQSLTLIATANQGSEATYESGFVIDKFPISRPNLTFSTLTVSNMSPEDSSIYLCSVTGGSYKEKPFFGSGTQLSVL.

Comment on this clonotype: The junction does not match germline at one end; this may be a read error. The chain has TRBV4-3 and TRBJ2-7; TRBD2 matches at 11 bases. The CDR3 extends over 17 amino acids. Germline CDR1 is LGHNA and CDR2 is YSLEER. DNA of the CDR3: TGCGCAAGCAGCCAAGATTGGAGTAGCGGGAGGGCCTACGAGCTGTACTTC. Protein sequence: CASSQDWSSGRAYELYF.

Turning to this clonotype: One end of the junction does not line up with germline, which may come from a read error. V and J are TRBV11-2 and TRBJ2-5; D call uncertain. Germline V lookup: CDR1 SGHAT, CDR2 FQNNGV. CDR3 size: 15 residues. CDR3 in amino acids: CASSPRGDIQETQYF. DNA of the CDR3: TGTGCCAGTAGCCCTAGAGGCGACATACAAGAGACTCAGTACTTC. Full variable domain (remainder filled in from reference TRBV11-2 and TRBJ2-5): EAGVAQSPRYKIIEKRQSVAFWCNPISGHATLYWYQQILGQGPKLLIQFQNNGVVDDSQLPKDRFSAERLKGVDSTLKIQPAKLEDSAVYLCASSPRGDIQETQYFGPGTRLLVL.

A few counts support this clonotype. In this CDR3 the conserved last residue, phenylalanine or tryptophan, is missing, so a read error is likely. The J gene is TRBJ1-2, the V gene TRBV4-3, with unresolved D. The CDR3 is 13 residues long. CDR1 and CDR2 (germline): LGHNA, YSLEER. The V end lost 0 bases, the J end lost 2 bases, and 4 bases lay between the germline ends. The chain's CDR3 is CASSQEGNYGYTS. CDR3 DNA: TGCGCCAGCAGCCAAGAGGGCAACTATGGCTACACCTCC.

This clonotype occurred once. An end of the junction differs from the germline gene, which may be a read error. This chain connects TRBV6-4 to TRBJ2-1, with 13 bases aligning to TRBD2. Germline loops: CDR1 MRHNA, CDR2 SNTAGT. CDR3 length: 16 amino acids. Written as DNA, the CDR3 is TGTACCAGCAGTGAAGTCGGGACTAGCGGGGTCAATGAGCAATTCTTC. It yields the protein CTSSEVGTSGVNEQFF.

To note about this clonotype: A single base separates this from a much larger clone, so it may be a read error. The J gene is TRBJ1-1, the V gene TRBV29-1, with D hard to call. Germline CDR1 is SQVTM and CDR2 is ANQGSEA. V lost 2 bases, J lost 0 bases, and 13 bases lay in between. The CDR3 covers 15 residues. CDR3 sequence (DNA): TGCAGCGTTGAAACGGGGTGGGGAATGAACACTGAAGCTTTCTTT. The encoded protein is CSVETGWGMNTEAFF.

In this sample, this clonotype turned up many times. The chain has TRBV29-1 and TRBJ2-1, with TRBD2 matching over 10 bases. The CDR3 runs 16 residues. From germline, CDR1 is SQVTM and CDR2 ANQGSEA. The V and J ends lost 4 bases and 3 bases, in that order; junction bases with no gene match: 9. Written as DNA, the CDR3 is TGCAGCGTTGGAGGGCTAGCGGGAGATTACTACAATGAGCAGTTCTTC. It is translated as CSVGGLAGDYYNEQFF.

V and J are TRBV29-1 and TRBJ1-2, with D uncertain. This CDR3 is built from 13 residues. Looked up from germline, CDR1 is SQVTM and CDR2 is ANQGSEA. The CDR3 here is CIAPEEGDYGYTF. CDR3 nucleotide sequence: TGCATCGCCCCGGAAGAGGGTGACTATGGCTACACCTTC.

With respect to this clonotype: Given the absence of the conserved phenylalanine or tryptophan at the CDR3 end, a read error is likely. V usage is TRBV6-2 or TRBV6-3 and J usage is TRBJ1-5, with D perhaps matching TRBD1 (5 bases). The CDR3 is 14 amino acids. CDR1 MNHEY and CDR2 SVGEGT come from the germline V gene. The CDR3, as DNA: TGTGCCAGCAGTTCATGGGGGAGGGTTCAGTCCCAGCATTCT. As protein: CASSSWGRVQSQHS.